Below are 2 T cell receptor beta chains sequenced from a single sample in a study of shared clonotypes between healthy human individuals. Some clones are missing from TCRdb's copy, which holds only in-frame ones; the method was immunoSEQ multiplex PCR. The data show over a million clones, roughly 74% seen once. Sequences were obtained from memory CD4+ T cells from PBMCs. Subset here: CD45RA-negative fraction. Receptor source: a young man in good health. Some clones in this sample may be carry-over from other donors' samples.

The rearrangement links TRBV9 to TRBJ2-2; perhaps D is TRBD1 or TRBD2 (5 bases each). Germline V CDR1 and CDR2: SGDLS, YYNGEE. The CDR3 length is 15 residues. Trimming shortened V by 2 bases and J by 0 bases, and 8 bases separated the two germline ends. The CDR3 loop reads CASSVWGSNTGELFF. As DNA, the CDR3 is TGTGCCAGCAGCGTGTGGGGGTCGAACACCGGGGAGCTGTTTTTT.

CDR3 nucleotide sequence: TGTGCCAGTAGTATAGATAATACCGGAAACACCATATATTTT. As protein: CASSIDNTGNTIYF. The chain has TRBV19 and TRBJ1-3; the D is unclear. CDR3 length: 14 residues. CDR1 is LNHDA and CDR2 is SQIVND in the germline V gene (reference sequence). V lost 0 bases and J lost 4, with 7 bases in between.